The rows below give T cell receptor beta chains drawn from one sample of a study of T cell responses to AZD1222 COVID-19 vaccine. The data were produced by immunoSEQ multiplex PCR, yet TCRdb's version contains in-frame clones alone and is incomplete. The sample contains under 110,000 clones, 90% of which appear only once. Sample: peripheral blood, taken 28 days after the second AZD1222 dose. These receptors were taken from an adult who received the AZD1222 COVID-19 vaccine. Each CDR3 is given with its conserved first and last residue. A D gene is named only where the DNA matches it firmly. Where a row states a size, it is once, few, many or the class of an expanded clone; other rows omit it.

>TRBJ1-2|-|TRBV4-3|-
CASSQGPSGYTF
TGCGCCAGCAGCCAAGGTCCATCGGGCTACACCTTC
>TRBJ1-1|once|TRBV6-5|TRBD1
CASSYSGTGDTEAFF
TGTGCCAGCAGTTACTCCGGGACAGGGGACACTGAAGCTTTCTTT
>TRBJ2-4|-|TRBV12-3/TRBV12-4|-
CASSLGGRRIQYF
TGTGCCAGCAGTTTAGGGGGCCGTCGAATTCAGTACTTC
>TRBJ2-7|-|TRBV11-2|TRBD1
CASSLVRGRSSEQYF
TGTGCCAGCAGCTTAGTGAGGGGGCGCTCCTCCGAGCAGTACTTC
>TRBJ2-1|-|TRBV7-6|-
CASSGLLRNEQFF
TGTGCCAGCAGCGGACTACTACGCAATGAGCAGTTCTTC
>TRBJ1-5|-|TRBV11-2|-
CASSRVGGQPQHF
TGTGCCAGCAGCCGTGTTGGGGGTCAGCCCCAGCATTTT
>TRBJ2-7|medium-sized|TRBV6-5|-
CASSYWGYEQYF
TGTGCCAGCAGTTACTGGGGGTACGAGCAGTACTTC
>TRBJ2-1|-|TRBV3-1/TRBV3-2|-
CASSDSGAYNEQFF
TGTGCCAGCAGCGATTCCGGGGCCTACAATGAGCAGTTCTTC
>TRBJ1-2|-|TRBV7-2|-
CASSFSGNYGYTF
TGTGCCAGCAGCTTTTCAGGCAACTATGGCTACACCTTC
>TRBJ1-6|-|TRBV10-3|TRBD1
CAIWAGGINSPLHF
TGTGCCATCTGGGCAGGGGGCATCAATTCACCCCTCCACTTT
>TRBJ1-2|once|TRBV19|-
CASSIVGYGYTF
TGTGCCAGTAGTATAGTTGGGTATGGCTACACCTTC
>TRBJ2-2|-|TRBV5-1|-
CASSARQNTGELFF
TGCGCCAGCAGCGCGAGACAGAACACCGGGGAGCTGTTTTTT
>TRBJ1-2|-|TRBV4-1|-
CASSQESGLYGYTF
TGCGCCAGCAGCCAAGAATCGGGACTGTATGGCTACACCTTC
>TRBJ1-6|-|TRBV2|TRBD1
CASTRDRGSPLHF
TGTGCCAGCACCCGGGACAGGGGTTCACCCCTCCACTTT
>TRBJ1-2|-|TRBV24-1|-
CATSDSSPGRGISRPIF
TGTGCCACCAGTGACTCCTCGCCGGGGAGGGGAATAAGTCGGCCTATCTTC
>TRBJ1-2|-|TRBV7-2|-
CASSFVPPTEAAYGYTF
TGTGCCAGCAGCTTTGTCCCCCCCACTGAGGCAGCTTATGGCTACACCTTC
>TRBJ2-5|-|TRBV30|-
CASKMGYRYTQETQYF
TGTGCCTCCAAAATGGGTTACCGATACACCCAAGAGACCCAGTACTTC
>TRBJ1-2|-|TRBV5-6|-
CASSFQGSYGYTF
TGTGCCAGCAGCTTCCAGGGGAGCTATGGCTACACCTTC
>TRBJ2-3|-|TRBV6-4|-
CASRLQAGGTDTQYF
TGTGCCAGCAGACTTCAAGCAGGGGGCACAGATACGCAGTATTTT
>TRBJ1-3|once|TRBV7-2|-
CASSLDPFSSGNTIYF
TGTGCCAGCAGCTTAGACCCGTTCTCCTCTGGAAACACCATATATTTT
>TRBJ2-2|-|TRBV7-6|-
CASSLVLTTMGPGELFF
TGTGCCAGCAGCTTAGTCCTCACTACCATGGGGCCCGGGGAGCTGTTTTTT
>TRBJ1-5|-|TRBV5-8|-
CASSSGVMTGNQPQHF
TGTGCCAGCAGCTCGGGGGTAATGACAGGCAATCAGCCCCAGCATTTT
>TRBJ1-5|-|TRBV19|TRBD1
CASSPTTGTGVWPQHF
TGTGCCAGTAGTCCTACCACCGGGACAGGGGTATGGCCCCAGCATTTT
>TRBJ2-7|-|TRBV4-3|TRBD2
CASSQDLTGLAGGSYEQYF
TGCGCCAGCAGCCAAGATCTTACAGGACTAGCGGGGGGCTCCTACGAGCAGTACTTC
>TRBJ1-3|-|TRBV19|TRBD1
CASTPGTAGNTIYF
TGTGCCAGTACCCCAGGGACAGCTGGAAACACCATATATTTT
>TRBJ1-3|few|TRBV11-1|-
CASSFQGGLSGNTIYF
TGTGCCAGCAGCTTCCAAGGCGGCCTCTCTGGAAACACCATATATTTT
>TRBJ1-1|-|TRBV7-3|-
CASSLGPVRGNTEAFF
TGTGCCAGCAGCCTCGGACCTGTCCGAGGGAACACTGAAGCTTTCTTT
>TRBJ2-2|-|TRBV7-3|-
CASSSGGAETPAGELFF
TGTGCCAGCAGCTCAGGGGGGGCCGAAACCCCGGCCGGGGAGCTGTTTTTT
>TRBJ2-7|-|TRBV6-5|-
CASSSPGTLSYEQYF
TGTGCCAGCAGTTCCCCCGGGACGTTAAGCTACGAGCAGTACTTC
>TRBJ1-4|-|TRBV2|-
CATTPAGGAVSAEKLFF
TGTGCCACAACACCAGCGGGGGGCGCGGTCTCCGCTGAAAAACTGTTTTTT
>TRBJ2-1|-|TRBV6-6|-
CASFGDTWPNEQFF
TGTGCCAGCTTCGGGGACACATGGCCCAATGAGCAGTTCTTC
>TRBJ1-1|-|TRBV6-5|TRBD1
CASRRGRSTEAFF
TGTGCCAGCAGGAGGGGGCGAAGCACTGAAGCTTTCTTT
>TRBJ2-7|-|TRBV2|TRBD1
CASRTGGIYEQYF
TGTGCCAGCAGGACAGGGGGCATCTACGAGCAGTACTTC
>TRBJ1-1|-|TRBV4-1|-
CASSQTPPGAGNTEAFF
TGCGCCAGCAGCCAAACGCCCCCCGGTGCAGGGAACACTGAAGCTTTCTTT
>TRBJ2-5|-|TRBV9|TRBD2
CASTRTSGYQETQYF
TGTGCCAGCACCCGGACTAGCGGATACCAAGAGACCCAGTACTTC
>TRBJ1-2|-|TRBV6-5|-
CASDYGTDGYTF
TGTGCCAGCGACTACGGGACGGATGGCTACACCTTC
>TRBJ2-5|-|TRBV6-6|-
CASSTRIQETQYF
TGTGCCAGCAGTACGAGGATCCAAGAGACCCAGTACTTC
>TRBJ1-6|-|TRBV6-2/TRBV6-3|-
CASSFGLGNSPLHF
TGTGCCAGCAGTTTTGGTTTGGGTAATTCACCCCTCCACTTT
>TRBJ1-1|-|TRBV7-9|-
CASSLGWGAELVNTEAFF
TGTGCCAGCAGCTTAGGGTGGGGGGCAGAACTTGTGAACACTGAAGCTTTCTTT